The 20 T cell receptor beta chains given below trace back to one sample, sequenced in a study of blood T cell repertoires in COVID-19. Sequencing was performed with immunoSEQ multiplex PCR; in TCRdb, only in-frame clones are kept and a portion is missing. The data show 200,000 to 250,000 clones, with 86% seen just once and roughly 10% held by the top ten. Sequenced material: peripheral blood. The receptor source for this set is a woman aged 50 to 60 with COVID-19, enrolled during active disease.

The CDR3 DNA reads as TGTGCCAGCAGCCTAGGGACAGCTATTAGCAATCAGCCCCAGCATTTT. Translating it yields CASSLGTAISNQPQHF. The chain employs TRBV7-2 and TRBJ1-5, with TRBD1 matching over 7 bases. The CDR3 has 16 residues. CDR1 is SGHTA and CDR2 is FQGNSA in the germline V gene. J lost 0 bases, V lost 5 bases, and 7 bases had no gene match.

The CDR3 loop is CSVRGTAGGEQYF. The DNA of the CDR3 is TGCAGCGTAAGGGGGACAGCGGGAGGTGAGCAGTACTTC. The rearrangement joins TRBV29-1 to TRBJ2-7, with 9 nucleotides matching TRBD2. CDR1 and CDR2 (germline): SQVTM, ANQGSEA. CDR3 length: 13 residues. Trimming cost V 6 bases and J 7 bases; bases outside gene matches: 10.

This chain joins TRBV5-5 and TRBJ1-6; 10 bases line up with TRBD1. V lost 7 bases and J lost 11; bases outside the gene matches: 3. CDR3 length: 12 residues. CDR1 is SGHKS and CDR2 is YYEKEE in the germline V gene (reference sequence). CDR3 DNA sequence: TGTGCCAGCGCGGACAGGGGGGCACCCCTCCACTTT. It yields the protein CASADRGAPLHF.

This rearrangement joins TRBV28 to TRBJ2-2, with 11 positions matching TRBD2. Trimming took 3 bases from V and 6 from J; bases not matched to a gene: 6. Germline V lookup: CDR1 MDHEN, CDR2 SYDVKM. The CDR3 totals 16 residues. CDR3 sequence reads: CASSFPLAGGPGELFF. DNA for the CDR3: TGTGCCAGCAGTTTCCCGCTAGCGGGGGGACCCGGGGAGCTGTTTTTT.

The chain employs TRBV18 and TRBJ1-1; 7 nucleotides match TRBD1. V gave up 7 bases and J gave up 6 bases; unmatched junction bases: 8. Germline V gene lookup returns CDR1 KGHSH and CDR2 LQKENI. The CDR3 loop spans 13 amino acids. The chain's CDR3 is CASFTVRGAEAFF. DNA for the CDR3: TGTGCCAGCTTCACCGTCAGGGGGGCTGAAGCTTTCTTT.

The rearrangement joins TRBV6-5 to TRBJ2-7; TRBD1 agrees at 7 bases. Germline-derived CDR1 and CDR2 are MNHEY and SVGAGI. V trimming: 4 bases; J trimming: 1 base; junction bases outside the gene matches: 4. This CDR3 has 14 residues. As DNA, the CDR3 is TGTGCCAGCAGTTCCCCGGGACAGTCCTACGAGCAGTACTTC. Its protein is CASSSPGQSYEQYF.

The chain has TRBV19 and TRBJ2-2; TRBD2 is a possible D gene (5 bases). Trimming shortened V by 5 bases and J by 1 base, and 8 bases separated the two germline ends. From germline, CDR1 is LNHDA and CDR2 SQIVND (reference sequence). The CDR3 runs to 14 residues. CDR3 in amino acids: CASSGLVNTGELFF. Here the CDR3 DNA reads TGTGCCAGTAGTGGACTCGTGAACACCGGGGAGCTGTTTTTT.

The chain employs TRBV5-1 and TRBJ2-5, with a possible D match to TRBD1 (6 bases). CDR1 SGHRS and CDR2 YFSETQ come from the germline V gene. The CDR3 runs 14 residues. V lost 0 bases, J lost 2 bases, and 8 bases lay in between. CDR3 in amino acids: CASSLVGGQETQYF. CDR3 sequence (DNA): TGCGCCAGCAGCTTGGTAGGGGGACAAGAGACCCAGTACTTC.

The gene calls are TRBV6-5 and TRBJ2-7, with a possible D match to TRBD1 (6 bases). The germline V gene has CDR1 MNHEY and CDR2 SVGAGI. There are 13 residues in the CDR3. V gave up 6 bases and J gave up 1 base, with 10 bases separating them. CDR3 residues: CASSQGPSYEQYV. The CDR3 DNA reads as TGTGCCAGCAGCCAGGGGCCATCCTACGAGCAGTACGTC.

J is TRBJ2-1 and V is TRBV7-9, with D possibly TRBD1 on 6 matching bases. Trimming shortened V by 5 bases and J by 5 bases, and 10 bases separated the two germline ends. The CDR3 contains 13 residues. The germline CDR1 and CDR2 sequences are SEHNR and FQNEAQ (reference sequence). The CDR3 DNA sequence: TGTGCCAGCAGCCTAGGACAGCACAATGAGCAGTTCTTC. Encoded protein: CASSLGQHNEQFF. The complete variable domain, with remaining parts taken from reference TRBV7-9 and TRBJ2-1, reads DTGVSQNPRHKITKRGQNVTFRCDPISEHNRLYWYRQTLGQGPEFLTYFQNEAQLEKSRLLSDRFSAERPKGSFSTLEIQRTEQGDSAMYLCASSLGQHNEQFFGPGTRLTVL.

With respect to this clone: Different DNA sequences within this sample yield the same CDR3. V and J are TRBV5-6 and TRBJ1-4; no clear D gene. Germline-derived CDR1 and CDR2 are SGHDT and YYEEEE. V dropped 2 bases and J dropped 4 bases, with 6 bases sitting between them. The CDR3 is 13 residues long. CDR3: CASSLSLNEKLFF. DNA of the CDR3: TGTGCCAGCAGCTTATCCCTTAATGAAAAACTGTTTTTT.

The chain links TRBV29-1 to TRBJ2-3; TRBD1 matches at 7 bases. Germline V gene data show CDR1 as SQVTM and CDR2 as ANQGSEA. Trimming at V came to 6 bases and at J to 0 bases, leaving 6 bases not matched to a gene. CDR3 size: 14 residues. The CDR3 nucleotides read TGCAGCGTCGCAGAGGGGGCTAGCACAGATACGCAGTATTTT. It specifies CSVAEGASTDTQYF.

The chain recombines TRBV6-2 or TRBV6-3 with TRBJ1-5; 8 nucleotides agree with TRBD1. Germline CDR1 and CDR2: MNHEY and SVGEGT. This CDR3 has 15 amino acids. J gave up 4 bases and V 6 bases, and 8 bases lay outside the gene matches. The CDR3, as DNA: TGTGCCAGCAGCAAACTTGGGACAGGAAATCAGCCCCAGCATTTT. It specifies CASSKLGTGNQPQHF.

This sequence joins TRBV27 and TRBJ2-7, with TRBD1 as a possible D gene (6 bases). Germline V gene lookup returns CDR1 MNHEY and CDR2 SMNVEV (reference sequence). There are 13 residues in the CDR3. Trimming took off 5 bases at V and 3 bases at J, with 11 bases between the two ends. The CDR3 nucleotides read TGTGCCAGCAGTACTCAGACAGGCTACGAGCAGTACTTC. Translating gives CASSTQTGYEQYF.

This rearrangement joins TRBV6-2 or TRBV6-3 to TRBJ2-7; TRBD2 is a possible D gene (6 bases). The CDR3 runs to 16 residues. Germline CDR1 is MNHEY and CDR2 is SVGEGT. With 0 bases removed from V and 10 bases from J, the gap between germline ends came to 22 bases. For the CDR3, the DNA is TGTGCCAGCAGTTACTCGATGAGAAATGCCGGGACTCTACAGTACTTC. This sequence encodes CASSYSMRNAGTLQYF.

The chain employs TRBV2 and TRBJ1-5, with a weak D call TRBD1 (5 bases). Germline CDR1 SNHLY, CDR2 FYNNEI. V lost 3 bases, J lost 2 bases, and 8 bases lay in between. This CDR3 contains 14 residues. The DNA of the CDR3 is TGTGCCAGCAGTGACAGGGTTGGCAATCAGCCCCAGCATTTT. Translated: CASSDRVGNQPQHF.

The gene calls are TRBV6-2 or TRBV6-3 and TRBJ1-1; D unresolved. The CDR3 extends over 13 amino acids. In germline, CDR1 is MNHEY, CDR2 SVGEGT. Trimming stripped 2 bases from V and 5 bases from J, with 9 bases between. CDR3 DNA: TGTGCCAGCAGTTACACGGGAAGTACTGAAGCTTTCTTT. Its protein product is CASSYTGSTEAFF.

As DNA, the CDR3 is TGCGCCAGCAGCCAAGATCCGAGAGGACAGGGCGGGGGAACTAATGAAAAACTGTTTTTT. Translation gives CASSQDPRGQGGGTNEKLFF. This chain links TRBV4-1 with TRBJ1-4; 8 bases are shared with TRBD1. Germline V lookup: CDR1 MGHRA, CDR2 YSYEKL. The CDR3 is made up of 20 amino acids. After removal of 0 bases from V and 1 base from J, the junction contained 13 bases not matched to a gene.

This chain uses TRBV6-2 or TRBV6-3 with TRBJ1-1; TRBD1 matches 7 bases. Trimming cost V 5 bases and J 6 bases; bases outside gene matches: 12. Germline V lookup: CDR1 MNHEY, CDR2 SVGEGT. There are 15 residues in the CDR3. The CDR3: CASSLRQGRSAEAFF. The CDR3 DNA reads TGTGCCAGCAGTCTACGACAGGGAAGGAGCGCTGAAGCTTTCTTT.

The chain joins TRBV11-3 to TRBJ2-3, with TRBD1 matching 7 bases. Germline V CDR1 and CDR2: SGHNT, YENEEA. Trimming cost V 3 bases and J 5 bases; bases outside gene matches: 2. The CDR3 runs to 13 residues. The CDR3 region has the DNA TGTGCCAGCAGCTTGCAGGGGGAAGATACGCAGTATTTT. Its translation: CASSLQGEDTQYF.